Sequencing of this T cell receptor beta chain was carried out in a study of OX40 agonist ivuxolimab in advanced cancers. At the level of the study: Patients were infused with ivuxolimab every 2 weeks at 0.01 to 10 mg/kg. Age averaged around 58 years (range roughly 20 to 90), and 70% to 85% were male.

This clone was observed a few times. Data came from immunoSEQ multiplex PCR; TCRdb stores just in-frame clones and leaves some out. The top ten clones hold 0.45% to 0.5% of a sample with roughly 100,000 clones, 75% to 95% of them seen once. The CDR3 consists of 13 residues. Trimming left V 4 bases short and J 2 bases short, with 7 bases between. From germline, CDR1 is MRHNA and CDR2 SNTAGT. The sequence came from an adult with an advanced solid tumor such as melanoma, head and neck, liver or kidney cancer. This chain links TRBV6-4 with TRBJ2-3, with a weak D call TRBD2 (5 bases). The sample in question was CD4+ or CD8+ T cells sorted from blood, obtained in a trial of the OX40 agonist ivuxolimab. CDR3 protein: CASSVTTTDTQYF. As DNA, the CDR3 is TGTGCCAGCAGTGTGACTACCACAGATACGCAGTATTTT.